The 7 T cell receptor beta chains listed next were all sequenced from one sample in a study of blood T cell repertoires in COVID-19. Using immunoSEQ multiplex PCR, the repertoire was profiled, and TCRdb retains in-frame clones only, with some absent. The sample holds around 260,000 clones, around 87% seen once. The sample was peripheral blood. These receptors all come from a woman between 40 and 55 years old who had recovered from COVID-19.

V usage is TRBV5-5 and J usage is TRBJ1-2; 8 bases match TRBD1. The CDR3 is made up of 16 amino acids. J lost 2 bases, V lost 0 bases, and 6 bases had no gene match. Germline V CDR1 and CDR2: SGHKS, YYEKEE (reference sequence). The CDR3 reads CASSLAGTGSNYGYTF. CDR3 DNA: TGTGCCAGCAGCTTGGCCGGGACAGGATCCAACTATGGCTACACCTTC.

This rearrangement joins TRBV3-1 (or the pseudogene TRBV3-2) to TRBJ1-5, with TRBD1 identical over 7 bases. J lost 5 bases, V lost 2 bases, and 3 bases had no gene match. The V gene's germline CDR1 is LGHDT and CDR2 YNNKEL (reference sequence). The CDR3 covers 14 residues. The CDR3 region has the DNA TGTGCCAGCAGCCAAAGGCAGGGGGATCAGCCCCAGCATTTT. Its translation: CASSQRQGDQPQHF.

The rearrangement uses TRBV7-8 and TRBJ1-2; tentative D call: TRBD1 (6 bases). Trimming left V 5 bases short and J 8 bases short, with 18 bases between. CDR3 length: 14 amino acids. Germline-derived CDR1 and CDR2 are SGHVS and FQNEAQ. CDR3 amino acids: CASSQRQALEGYTF. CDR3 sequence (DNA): TGTGCCAGCAGCCAGAGACAGGCCTTAGAGGGCTACACCTTC. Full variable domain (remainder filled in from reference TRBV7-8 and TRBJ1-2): GAGVSQSPRYKVAKRGQDVALRCDPISGHVSLFWYQQALGQGPEFLTYFQNEAQLDKSGLPSDRFFAERPEGSVSTLKIQRTQQEDSAVYLCASSQRQALEGYTFGSGTRLTVV.

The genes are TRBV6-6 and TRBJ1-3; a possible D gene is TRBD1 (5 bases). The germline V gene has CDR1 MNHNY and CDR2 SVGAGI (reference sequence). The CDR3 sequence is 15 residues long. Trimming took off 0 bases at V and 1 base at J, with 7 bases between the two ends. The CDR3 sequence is CASSYSTASGNTIYF. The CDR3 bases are TGTGCCAGCAGTTACTCGACAGCTTCTGGAAACACCATATATTTT.

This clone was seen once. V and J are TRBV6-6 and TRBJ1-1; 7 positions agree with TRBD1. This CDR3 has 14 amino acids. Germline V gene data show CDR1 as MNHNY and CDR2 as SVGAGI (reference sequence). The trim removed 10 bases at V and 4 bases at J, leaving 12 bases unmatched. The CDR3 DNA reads TGTGCCATCGGAGAACAGGGGTCGGTCACTGAAGCTTTCTTT. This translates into CAIGEQGSVTEAFF.

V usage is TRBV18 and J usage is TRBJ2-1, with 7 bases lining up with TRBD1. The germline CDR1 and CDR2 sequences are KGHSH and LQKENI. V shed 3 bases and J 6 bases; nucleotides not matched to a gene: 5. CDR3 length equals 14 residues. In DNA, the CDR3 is TGTGCCAGCTCACCCTGGACAGGTCGCAATGAGCAGTTCTTC. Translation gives CASSPWTGRNEQFF.

CDR3 sequence: CASSPRQGENTEAFF. The CDR3 coding sequence is TGTGCCAGTAGTCCAAGACAGGGGGAGAACACTGAAGCTTTCTTT. The chain links TRBV19 to TRBJ1-1, with 9 positions matching TRBD1. V lost 5 bases to trimming and J lost 1 base; unmatched junction nucleotides: 5. The CDR3 loop spans 15 amino acids. CDR1 and CDR2 from the germline V gene are LNHDA and SQIVND (reference sequence).